This entry lists 26 T cell receptor beta chains sequenced from one sample in a study of shared clonotypes between healthy human individuals. The data were produced by immunoSEQ multiplex PCR, yet TCRdb's version contains in-frame clones alone and is incomplete. Among about 380,000 clones listed, about 97% were seen once. Sequencing was performed on memory CD8+ T cells sorted from blood. Subset here: CD45RO+ cells pooled with CCR7-negative TemRA cells. The receptors were sampled from a man aged 25 to 40 in good health.

The gene calls are TRBV6-7 and TRBJ1-5; no reliable D call. TRBV6-7 is placed among ORFs of uncertain function. The V gene lost 8 bases and the J gene lost 1 base, with 12 bases spanning the gap. The CDR3 is made up of 14 amino acids. CDR3 loop: CASGEGQSNQPQHF. The CDR3 DNA reads as TGTGCCAGCGGAGAAGGGCAAAGCAATCAGCCCCAGCATTTT.

V usage is TRBV14 and J usage is TRBJ1-2, with 8 bases fitting TRBD1. Germline-derived CDR1 and CDR2 are SGHDN and FVKESK. V dropped 4 bases and J dropped 8; count of bases not matched to a gene: 6. The CDR3 covers 13 residues. The CDR3 loop is CASSLGTGGGYTF. CDR3 DNA sequence: TGTGCCAGCAGCCTTGGGACAGGAGGAGGCTACACCTTC.

This clone showed up just once. The chain joins TRBV9 to TRBJ2-1; the D is unclear. Looked up from germline, CDR1 is SGDLS and CDR2 is YYNGEE. The CDR3 runs to 12 residues. V gave up 4 bases and J gave up 6 bases, with 8 bases separating them. The CDR3 reads CASSSSTNEQFF. DNA of the CDR3: TGTGCCAGCAGCTCAAGTACCAATGAGCAGTTCTTC.

The J gene is TRBJ2-1, the V gene TRBV27, with TRBD2 matching 9 bases. CDR1 and CDR2 (germline): MNHEY, SMNVEV (reference sequence). This CDR3 is 15 amino acids long. V trimming: 3 bases; J trimming: 0 bases; junction bases outside the gene matches: 0. The CDR3 reads CASSFSGSSYNEQFF. The CDR3 DNA is TGTGCCAGCAGTTTTAGCGGGAGCTCCTACAATGAGCAGTTCTTC.

This chain links TRBV5-1 with TRBJ2-1, with 8 bases identical to TRBD2. The germline V gene has CDR1 SGHRS and CDR2 YFSETQ. This CDR3 has 15 residues. Losses at the gene ends were 3 bases for V and 2 bases for J; bases not matched to a gene: 4. CDR3 in amino acids: CASSWTGLAYNEQFF. DNA for the CDR3: TGCGCCAGCAGCTGGACGGGACTAGCCTACAATGAGCAGTTCTTC.

This clone was found once. The genes are TRBV4-1 and TRBJ2-1; D may be TRBD1 or TRBD2 (5 bases each). The length of the CDR3 is 19 residues. Trimming took off 0 bases at V and 0 bases at J, with 18 bases between the two ends. Germline V CDR1 and CDR2: MGHRA, YSYEKL. The CDR3: CASSQDSGGSTYSYNEQFF. The CDR3 nucleotides are TGCGCCAGCAGCCAAGATTCTGGGGGATCGACCTACTCCTACAATGAGCAGTTCTTC.

The chain recombines TRBV19 with TRBJ1-1; the D is unclear. The CDR3 is made up of 14 amino acids. Trimming pared 5 bases from V and 6 bases from J, leaving 16 bases between. Germline CDR1 is LNHDA and CDR2 is SQIVND (reference sequence). The CDR3 sequence is CASSPHTGSAEAFF. The CDR3 nucleotides read TGTGCCAGTAGTCCCCACACGGGGTCGGCTGAAGCTTTCTTT.

The chain has TRBV7-2 and TRBJ1-4; D is unclear. Trimming stripped 3 bases from V and 0 bases from J, with 11 bases between. Germline loops: CDR1 SGHTA, CDR2 FQGNSA. The CDR3 is 16 residues long. The CDR3 DNA reads TGTGCCAGCAGCTTGGGCACTTTTGCAACTAATGAAAAACTGTTTTTT. This codes for CASSLGTFATNEKLFF.

This chain joins TRBV28 and TRBJ2-7; 9 nucleotides line up with TRBD1. Germline V gene sequence: CDR1 MDHEN, CDR2 SYDVKM. V gave up 5 bases and J gave up 9 bases; unmatched junction bases: 11. This CDR3 has 14 amino acids. DNA of the CDR3: TGTGCCAGCAGTCCGACCCGGACAGGGGCAAGGCAGTACTTC. Its translation is CASSPTRTGARQYF.

This sequence joins TRBV28 and TRBJ2-3; the D is unclear. V dropped 6 bases and J dropped 4 bases, with 11 bases sitting between them. The CDR3 extends over 13 amino acids. Germline CDR1 is MDHEN and CDR2 is SYDVKM. Here the CDR3 reads CASRPPIPDTQYF. The CDR3, as DNA: TGTGCCAGCAGACCCCCGATCCCAGATACGCAGTATTTT.

This clone was observed a few times. This chain joins TRBV5-4 and TRBJ1-1; 8 positions match TRBD1. The germline CDR1 and CDR2 sequences are SGHNT and YYREEE (reference sequence). With V trimmed by 2 bases and J by 4 bases, 1 base remained unmatched. The CDR3 has 13 residues. The CDR3 region is CASSFRGRTEAFF. The CDR3, as DNA: TGTGCCAGCAGCTTCAGGGGGCGCACTGAAGCTTTCTTT.

The rearrangement links TRBV6-4 to TRBJ2-7; D ambiguous. The germline CDR1 and CDR2 sequences are MRHNA and SNTAGT. Between the trimmed V and J ends, which lost 7 bases and 0 bases, there was a span of 7 bases. This CDR3 comprises 12 residues. CDR3 protein: CASKESSYEQYF. Written as DNA, the CDR3 is TGTGCCAGCAAGGAGAGCTCCTACGAGCAGTACTTC.

The chain recombines TRBV19 with TRBJ2-7; 7 bases map to TRBD1. J gave up 4 bases and V 0 bases, and 6 bases lay outside the gene matches. There are 15 residues in the CDR3. CDR1 LNHDA and CDR2 SQIVND come from the germline V gene (reference sequence). As DNA, the CDR3 is TGTGCCAGTAGTATAGAGAGGGGGCGAGGGTACGAGCAGTACTTC. Protein: CASSIERGRGYEQYF.

The chain uses TRBV20-1 and TRBJ2-1; D is unresolved. Trimming shortened V by 5 bases and J by 11 bases, and 7 bases separated the two germline ends. This CDR3 region has 9 residues. Germline loops: CDR1 DFQATT, CDR2 SNEGSKA (reference sequence). The CDR3: CSAHPKQFF. CDR3 coding DNA: TGCAGTGCTCACCCCAAGCAGTTCTTC.

Comments on this clone: This same CDR3 is encoded by further DNA sequences in the sample. The chain links TRBV6-5 to TRBJ1-1, with D unresolved. In germline, CDR1 is MNHEY, CDR2 SVGAGI. There are 11 residues in the CDR3. V lost 2 bases and J 4 bases, leaving 2 bases between the germline ends. CDR3: CASSYGTEAFF. In nucleotides, the CDR3 is TGTGCCAGCAGTTACGGCACTGAAGCTTTCTTT.

The rearrangement joins TRBV7-2 to TRBJ2-6, with D possibly being TRBD1 (6 bases). V gave up 5 bases and J gave up 0 bases, with 11 bases separating them. This CDR3 spans 16 amino acids. The V gene's germline CDR1 is SGHTA and CDR2 FQGNSA. The DNA for the CDR3 is TGTGCCAGCAGCCCATGGACAGTCTCTGGGGCCAACGTCCTGACTTTC. Its protein product is CASSPWTVSGANVLTF.

V usage is TRBV2 and J usage is TRBJ2-7; D is possibly TRBD2 (6 bases). Deletions cut 7 bases from V and 0 bases from J, with 19 bases between. Germline CDR1 is SNHLY and CDR2 is FYNNEI. The CDR3 runs 16 residues. The CDR3, as DNA: TGTGCCAGCAACGGGGAACAATGGGGGGACTCCTACGAGCAGTACTTC. Translated: CASNGEQWGDSYEQYF.

A note on this clone: The junction does not match germline at one end; this may be a read error. The CDR3 here is CASCVALQGSNEKLFF. The CDR3 coding sequence is TGTGCCAGCTGCGTTGCGCTTCAGGGAAGTAATGAAAAACTGTTTTTT. This chain connects TRBV9 to TRBJ1-4; possibly TRBD1 for D (5 bases). From germline, CDR1 is SGDLS and CDR2 YYNGEE. This CDR3 has 16 residues.

The genes are TRBV28 and TRBJ1-2; D gene ambiguous. The V end lost 6 bases, the J end lost 4 bases, and 12 bases lay between the germline ends. CDR3 length: 13 amino acids. Germline CDR1 reads MDHEN; CDR2 reads SYDVKM. CDR3 amino acids: CASREPDGYGYTF. In nucleotides, the CDR3 is TGTGCCAGCAGAGAACCGGACGGCTATGGCTACACCTTC.

This chain connects TRBV6-5 to TRBJ2-2; D gene uncertain. Germline CDR1 reads MNHEY; CDR2 reads SVGAGI. With 7 bases removed from V and 8 bases from J, the gap between germline ends came to 20 bases. The CDR3 is 15 residues long. In DNA form, the CDR3 reads TGTGCCAGCAAGTTATTGATCTCAGGAGCGGGGGAGCTGTTTTTT. It codes for CASKLLISGAGELFF.

The chain employs TRBV5-1 and TRBJ1-4; D remains unclear. The CDR3 totals 14 residues. CDR1 is SGHRS, CDR2 YFSETQ, per germline. The ends were cut back, 1 base at V and 4 bases at J, with 8 bases in the middle. DNA for the CDR3: TGCGCCAGCAGCTTGTACGGATTTAATGAAAAACTGTTTTTT. Protein product: CASSLYGFNEKLFF.

The genes are TRBV4-1 and TRBJ1-2, with 8 bases aligning to TRBD1. CDR3 length: 15 amino acids. The J segment lost 3 bases and the V segment lost 3 bases, leaving 6 bases of the junction unmatched. CDR1 is MGHRA and CDR2 is YSYEKL in the germline V gene. In DNA form, the CDR3 reads TGCGCCAGCAGCCAGCTACGGGACAGGTACTATGGCTACACCTTC. This sequence encodes CASSQLRDRYYGYTF.

V usage is TRBV7-9 and J usage is TRBJ1-1; D is ambiguous. The V end lost 5 bases, the J end lost 6 bases, and 7 bases lay between the germline ends. The V gene's germline CDR1 is SEHNR and CDR2 FQNEAQ (reference sequence). This CDR3 comprises 11 residues. CDR3 amino acids: CASSTLPEAFF. The CDR3 DNA follows: TGTGCCAGCAGCACCCTACCTGAAGCTTTCTTT.

The J gene is TRBJ1-1, the V gene TRBV10-2, with 9 bases matching TRBD1. With 6 bases clipped from V and 7 bases from J, the junction kept 0 bases outside the gene matches. This CDR3 spans 11 amino acids. The V gene's germline CDR1 is WSHSY and CDR2 SAAADI. CDR3 sequence: CASRDRGEAFF. The CDR3 DNA sequence: TGCGCCAGCAGGGACAGGGGTGAAGCTTTCTTT.

This clone was seen a single time. The chain links TRBV2 to TRBJ1-2, with a possible D match to TRBD1 (5 bases). Germline-derived CDR1 and CDR2 are SNHLY and FYNNEI. V dropped 9 bases and J dropped 4 bases, with 12 bases sitting between them. This CDR3 is built from 12 residues. The CDR3 region has the DNA TGTGCCAGTGTGCAGGGCGGCTATGGCTACACCTTC. Protein sequence: CASVQGGYGYTF.

The V and J genes are TRBV5-5 and TRBJ2-5, with TRBD1 as a possible D gene (6 bases). The CDR3 runs to 14 residues. CDR1 is SGHKS and CDR2 is YYEKEE in the germline V gene (reference sequence). V lost 2 bases, J lost 5 bases, and 13 bases lay in between. The CDR3 here is CASSFWTVRETQYF. CDR3 nucleotide sequence: TGTGCCAGCAGCTTTTGGACAGTCAGGGAGACCCAGTACTTC.